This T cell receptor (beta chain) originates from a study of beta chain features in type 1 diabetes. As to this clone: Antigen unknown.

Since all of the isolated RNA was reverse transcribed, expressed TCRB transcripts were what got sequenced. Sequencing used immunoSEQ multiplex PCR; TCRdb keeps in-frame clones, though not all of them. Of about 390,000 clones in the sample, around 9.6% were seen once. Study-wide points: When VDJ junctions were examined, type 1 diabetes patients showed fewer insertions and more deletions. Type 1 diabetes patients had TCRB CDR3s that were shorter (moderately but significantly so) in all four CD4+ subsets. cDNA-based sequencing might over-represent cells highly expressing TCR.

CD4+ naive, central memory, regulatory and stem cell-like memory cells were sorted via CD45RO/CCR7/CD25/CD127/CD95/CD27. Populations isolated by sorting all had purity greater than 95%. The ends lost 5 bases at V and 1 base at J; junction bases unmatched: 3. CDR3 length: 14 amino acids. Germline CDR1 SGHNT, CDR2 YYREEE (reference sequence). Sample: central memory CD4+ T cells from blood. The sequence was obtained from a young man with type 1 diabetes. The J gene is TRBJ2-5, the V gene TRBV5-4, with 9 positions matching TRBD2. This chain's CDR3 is CASRRAGGQETQYF. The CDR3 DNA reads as TGTGCCAGCAGAAGAGCGGGAGGCCAAGAGACCCAGTACTTC.